These 25 T cell receptor beta chains share one sample of origin, sequenced in a study of T cells in women clearing cervical HPV infection. The repertoire was sequenced with immunoSEQ multiplex PCR; TCRdb's copy has only in-frame clones and lacks some. Its table lists about 26,000 clones. Material for sequencing was blood buffy coat. Every receptor here comes from a woman aged 18 to 75 with a cervical HPV16 infection that either progressed to CIN3+ or cleared (not recorded which).

With regard to this clone: One junction end does not reproduce the germline sequence, and a read error may be involved. CDR3 sequence reads: CASSKDFTSGNTIYF. The sequenced CDR3 bases are TGTGCTAGCAGCAAAGACTTTACTTCTGGAAACACC. This chain uses TRBV7-7 with TRBJ1-3; D gene uncertain. The read ends 3 residues before the CDR3 terminus; that terminus is restored from the germline J gene. The CDR3 consists of 15 residues. Germline-derived CDR1 and CDR2 are SSHAT and FNYEAQ (reference sequence).

As for this clone: With the read ending 3 residues before the CDR3 end, the germline J gene is used to fill in that end. The chain has TRBV14 and TRBJ1-2; perhaps TRBD1 as D (6 bases). Germline loops: CDR1 SGHDN, CDR2 FVKESK. The CDR3 totals 13 residues. Trimming stripped 8 bases from V and 5 bases from J, with 15 bases between. Incomplete CDR3 DNA: TGTGCCAGCCACGGACAGAACGAATATGGC. Its protein is CASHGQNEYG. The entire CDR3 protein is CASHGQNEYGYTF.

Notes on this clone: The read finishes 3 residues shy of the CDR3 end, and the germline J gene is used to complete it. This rearrangement joins TRBV11-2 to TRBJ2-7, with D tentatively TRBD2 (6 bases). Trimming removed 5 bases from V and 6 bases from J, with 20 bases in between. This CDR3 has 15 residues. From germline, CDR1 is SGHAT and CDR2 FQNNGV. This CDR3 reads CASSLAGTQAREQYF. The sequenced CDR3 bases are TGTGCCAGCAGCCTTGCCGGGACTCAAGCACGCGAG.

As to this clone: The missing CDR3 end, 3 residues past where the read stops, is filled in from the germline J gene. The chain has TRBV18 and TRBJ2-1; TRBD1 is a possible D gene (6 bases). The CDR3 is 14 residues long. Looked up from germline, CDR1 is KGHSH and CDR2 is LQKENI. V dropped 1 base and J dropped 4 bases, with 8 bases sitting between them. The CDR3 loop reads CASSPLQGYNEQFF. The CDR3 bases that were read are TGTGCCAGCTCACCACTTCAGGGGTACAATGAG.

The CDR3 bases that were read are TGTGCCAGCAGGGACGGACTAGCGGGGTTAGATACG. As protein: CASRDGLAGLDT. The complete CDR3 protein is CASRDGLAGLDTQYF. This chain uses TRBV7-3 with TRBJ2-3, with TRBD2 identical over 12 bases. Read coverage stops 3 residues before the CDR3 terminus; the germline J gene supplies the remainder. The CDR3 length is 15 residues. The trim removed 6 bases at V and 5 bases at J, leaving 6 bases unmatched. The germline V gene encodes CDR1 SGHTA and CDR2 FQGTGA.

This clone ranks as medium-sized (0.01 to 0.1%) in terms of frequency. Read data end 3 residues before the CDR3 end; the end is taken from the germline J gene. The chain combines TRBV29-1 with TRBJ2-3, with 7 bases fitting TRBD2. The V gene end was trimmed by 7 bases and the J gene end by 5 bases; junction bases not matched to a gene: 6. The CDR3 extends over 12 amino acids. From germline, CDR1 is SQVTM and CDR2 ANQGSEA. The CDR3 protein is CSALGGGDTQYF. The sequenced part of the CDR3 DNA is TGCAGCGCCCTGGGGGGGGGAGATACG.

Of note for this clone: Read coverage stops 3 residues before the CDR3 terminus; the germline J gene supplies the remainder. The V and J genes are TRBV5-1 and TRBJ1-2, with 8 bases lining up with TRBD1. The CDR3 spans 13 residues. V trimming: 6 bases; J trimming: 7 bases; junction bases outside the gene matches: 8. CDR1 and CDR2 (germline): SGHRS, YFSETQ. CDR3 bases read: TGCGCCAGCAACCCCGGGACAGGAGTTGGC. It codes for CASNPGTGVG. From start to end, the CDR3 is CASNPGTGVGYTF.

As for this clone: Sequence at one end of the junction differs from germline and may be a read error. Other nucleotide sequences from this sample produce the same CDR3. CDR3 sequence: CASSDRGRDSGNTIYF. CDR3 DNA (partial): TGTGCCAGCAGTGACAGGGGACGGGATTCTGGAAACACA. J is TRBJ1-3 and V is TRBV2; D might be TRBD1 (6 bases). The CDR3 end falls 3 residues outside the read, so it is completed with the germline J gene. The CDR3 has 16 residues. The germline V gene has CDR1 SNHLY and CDR2 FYNNEI. The full variable domain, rest sourced from reference TRBV2 and TRBJ1-3, is EPEVTQTPSHQVTQMGQEVILRCVPISNHLYFYWYRQILGQKVEFLVSFYNNEISEKSEIFDDQFSVERPDGSNFTLKIRSTKLEDSAMYFCASSDRGRDSGNTIYFGEGSWLTVV.

Note on this clone: The sequence runs out 3 residues before the end of the CDR3; the remainder is reconstructed from the germline J gene. The chain uses TRBV6-1 and TRBJ2-7; the match to TRBD2 covers 11 bases. This CDR3 has 17 residues. Trimming removed 2 bases from V and 0 bases from J; junction bases left unmatched: 6. Germline V lookup: CDR1 MNHNS, CDR2 SASEGT. CDR3 DNA (partial): TGTGCCAGCAGTGAACTAGCGGGGGGCACACTCTCCTACGAG. Its translation is CASSELAGGTLSYE. The whole CDR3 sequence reads CASSELAGGTLSYEQYF.

Of note for this clone: The read ends 3 residues early relative to the CDR3; the germline J gene fills the gap. The chain has TRBV7-2 and TRBJ2-5; 9 positions agree with TRBD2. Trimming removed 5 bases from V and 1 base from J; junction bases left unmatched: 2. This CDR3 contains 14 residues. The germline gives CDR1 SGHTA, CDR2 FQGNSA. The CDR3 loop reads CASSLGLAQETQYF. The part of the CDR3 DNA that was read is TGTGCCAGCAGCCTGGGACTAGCCCAAGAGACC.

Notes on this clone: The CDR3 extends 3 residues past the end of the read, so its final part is completed from the germline J gene. This chain uses TRBV19 with TRBJ1-6; the D is unclear. The germline V gene has CDR1 LNHDA and CDR2 SQIVND (reference sequence). This CDR3 has 15 residues. V dropped 3 bases and J dropped 5 bases, with 11 bases sitting between them. The CDR3 DNA, read in part, is TGTGCCAGTAGTATTTCGGGGAGTGATAATTCACCC. It specifies CASSISGSDNSP. In full, the CDR3 is CASSISGSDNSPLHF.

On this clone itself: From the germline J gene comes the end of the CDR3, since the read stops 3 residues before it. V gene TRBV7-9 combines with J gene TRBJ1-2, with D possibly TRBD1 on 6 matching bases. The CDR3 spans 11 residues. Germline loops: CDR1 SEHNR, CDR2 FQNEAQ (reference sequence). CDR3 sequence: CASSLQGIYTF. The DNA read from the CDR3 is TGTGCCAGCAGCTTACAGGGGATC.

As concerns this clone: The sequence runs out 3 residues before the end of the CDR3; the remainder is reconstructed from the germline J gene. The V call is TRBV5-6, the J call TRBJ1-1; possibly TRBD1 for D (6 bases). V gave up 5 bases and J gave up 0 bases, with 11 bases separating them. The CDR3 is made up of 14 amino acids. The germline V gene has CDR1 SGHDT and CDR2 YYEEEE. The CDR3 reads CASRETGMNTEAFF. CDR3 bases read: TGTGCCAGCAGAGAGACAGGTATGAACACTGAA.

Of note for this clone: The CDR3 end is not reached by the read, which stops 3 residues before it; the germline J gene fills it in. The rearrangement joins TRBV20-1 to TRBJ1-5, with TRBD1 matching 11 bases. J was trimmed by 6 bases and V by 6 bases; bases with no gene match: 4. CDR3 length equals 13 residues. Germline CDR1 and CDR2: DFQATT and SNEGSKA (reference sequence). CDR3 DNA (partial): TGCAGTGCCGGACAGGGGGCTTCTCAGCCC. It specifies CSAGQGASQP. The full CDR3 reads CSAGQGASQPQHF.

Concerning this clone itself: The read falls 3 residues short of the CDR3 end, and the missing part is taken from the germline J gene. The rearrangement links TRBV6-2 or TRBV6-3 to TRBJ2-1; D might be TRBD2 (6 bases). V lost 6 bases to trimming and J lost 1 base, with 13 bases between them. This CDR3 is 15 amino acids long. Germline V CDR1 and CDR2: MNHEY, SVGEGT. The sequenced CDR3 bases are TGTGCCAGCAGCCGCTCCGCGGGGTCCTACAATGAG. This translates into CASSRSAGSYNE. The entire CDR3 protein is CASSRSAGSYNEQFF.

A word on this clone: The read gets to within 3 residues of the CDR3 end, and the germline J gene fills in the rest. This chain links TRBV9 with TRBJ2-5, with 10 bases lining up with TRBD2. CDR3 length: 15 amino acids. V shed 4 bases, J shed 5 bases, and the junction held 8 bases outside the gene matches. Germline-derived CDR1 and CDR2 are SGDLS and YYNGEE. Incomplete CDR3 DNA: TGTGCCAGCAGCAAACAAGCGGGGGGGAGGGAGACC. Translation gives CASSKQAGGRET. The full CDR3 is CASSKQAGGRETQYF. Using reference TRBV9 and TRBJ2-5 for the parts outside the CDR3, the full variable domain is DSGVTQTPKHLITATGQRVTLRCSPRSGDLSVYWYQQSLDQGLQFLIQYYNGEERAKGNILERFSAQQFPDLHSELNLSSLELGDSALYFCASSKQAGGRETQYFGPGTRLLVL.

For this clone: Read sequence stops 3 residues before the CDR3 end, and the germline J gene provides the missing end. V is TRBV12-3 or TRBV12-4 and J is TRBJ2-3; D is unclear. This CDR3 region has 13 residues. V shed 7 bases and J shed 0 bases, with 8 bases lying between them. CDR3 bases read: TGTGCCAGCACAGGTATTAGCACAGATACG. Translated, it gives CASTGISTDT. The full CDR3 protein reads CASTGISTDTQYF.

With respect to this clone: The read terminates 3 residues before the CDR3 end, so the remaining end is supplied by the germline J gene. The V gene is TRBV2, the J gene TRBJ1-6, with 9 positions matching TRBD1. Germline loops: CDR1 SNHLY, CDR2 FYNNEI. Trimming at V came to 7 bases and at J to 5 bases, leaving 3 bases not matched to a gene. This CDR3 contains 14 residues. This chain's CDR3 is CASTGTGNNSPLHF. The covered CDR3 bases are TGTGCCAGCACTGGGACAGGGAATAATTCACCC.

Of note for this clone: The read is 3 residues too short to cover the CDR3 end, so that end is filled in from the germline J gene. The genes are TRBV7-6 and TRBJ1-2; a weak D match, TRBD1 (6 bases). The CDR3 spans 14 residues. CDR1 is SGHVS and CDR2 is FNYEAQ in the germline V gene. Partial CDR3 DNA: TGTGCCAGCAGCTTAATGGGGGCGCGGGAGACC. Protein product: CASSLMGARET. The whole CDR3 sequence reads CASSLMGARETYTF.

CDR3: CASSSWASGQETQYF. The covered CDR3 bases are TGTGCCAGCAGCTCTTGGGCTAGCGGACAAGAGACC. The chain recombines TRBV7-2 with TRBJ2-5; 7 bases map to TRBD2. The CDR3 goes on 3 residues after the read ends, and that part is filled in from the germline J gene. The CDR3 has 15 residues. CDR1 and CDR2 from the germline V gene are SGHTA and FQGNSA. The V gene end was trimmed by 4 bases and the J gene end by 2 bases; junction bases not matched to a gene: 7.

To note about this clone: The sequence runs out 3 residues before the end of the CDR3; the remainder is reconstructed from the germline J gene. This rearrangement joins TRBV20-1 to TRBJ2-7, with D unclear. V lost 0 bases and J lost 2, with 11 bases in between. The germline CDR1 and CDR2 sequences are DFQATT and SNEGSKA (reference sequence). The CDR3 has 14 residues. The covered CDR3 bases are TGCAGTGCTAGAGATGAGGTGGGCCCCTACGAG. Its translation is CSARDEVGPYE. The entire CDR3 protein reads CSARDEVGPYEQYF.

Details on this clone: The CDR3 end lies 3 residues beyond the end of the read and is filled in from the germline J gene. The chain uses TRBV6-2 or TRBV6-3 and TRBJ2-1; tentative D call: TRBD2 (7 bases). The CDR3 runs to 15 residues. From germline, CDR1 is MNHEY and CDR2 SVGEGT. V was trimmed by 0 bases and J by 6 bases, leaving 12 bases between them. The sequenced part of the CDR3 DNA is TGTGCCAGCAGTTACTCGGGGGGGGGCATCAATGAG. It encodes CASSYSGGGINE. The entire CDR3 is CASSYSGGGINEQFF.

Of note for this clone: The read is 3 residues too short to cover the CDR3 end, so that end is filled in from the germline J gene. The chain carries TRBV10-3 and TRBJ2-7; D is undetermined. The CDR3 runs 14 residues. V lost 3 bases and J lost 2, with 11 bases in between. Germline values: CDR1 ENHRY, CDR2 SYGVKD. The part of the CDR3 DNA that was read is TGTGCCATCAGTGATGGCACCCGGGCCTACGAG. Residues: CAISDGTRAYE. The whole CDR3 protein is CAISDGTRAYEQYF.

A remark on this clone: The read finishes 3 residues shy of the CDR3 end, and the germline J gene is used to complete it. Other DNA sequences in the sample encode the same CDR3. The chain carries TRBV7-2 and TRBJ2-7; D may match TRBD1 or TRBD2 (5 bases each). CDR3 size: 15 residues. Germline CDR1 is SGHTA and CDR2 is FQGNSA. V was trimmed by 1 base and J by 0 bases, leaving 10 bases between them. The DNA read from the CDR3 is TGTGCCAGCAGCTTAGGTCCAGGGAGCTCCTACGAG. Encoded protein: CASSLGPGSSYE. Given in full, the CDR3 is CASSLGPGSSYEQYF. The full variable domain, rest sourced from reference TRBV7-2 and TRBJ2-7, is GAGVSQSPSNKVTEKGKDVELRCDPISGHTALYWYRQSLGQGLEFLIYFQGNSAPDKSGLPSDRFSAERTGGSVSTLTIQRTQQEDSAVYLCASSLGPGSSYEQYFGPGTRLTVT.

A note on this clone: The DNA ends 3 residues before the CDR3 does, and the rest of the CDR3 is filled in from the germline J gene. The chain couples TRBV5-6 to TRBJ2-1, with a possible D match to TRBD1 (5 bases). Germline V gene data show CDR1 as SGHDT and CDR2 as YYEEEE. The ends were cut back, 6 bases at V and 9 bases at J, with 13 bases in the middle. The CDR3 is made up of 12 amino acids. The CDR3 region is CASKGPGIEQFF. CDR3 bases read: TGTGCCAGCAAGGGCCCAGGGATTGAG.